Listed below are T cell receptor beta chains from one sample, sequenced in a study of shared clonotypes between healthy human individuals. Sequencing used immunoSEQ multiplex PCR; TCRdb keeps in-frame clones, though not all of them. The sample gives 1.5 million to 2.5 million clones, approximately 94% of which show up once; 1.2% is in the top ten. Input material: naive CD8+ T cells sorted from blood. Source of these receptors: a man aged 18 to 29 in good health. CDR3s include the opening cysteine and the closing phenylalanine or tryptophan. D genes are given only for firm matches. Only some rows state a clone size, as once, few, many or a class for expanded clones.

CDR3 DNA: TGTGCCAGCAGCGACAGCCCTAAAAGCTCGGACTACGAGCAGTACTTC
CDR3 protein: CASSDSPKSSDYEQYF
clone size: NA
V gene: TRBV9
D gene: NA
J gene: TRBJ2-7

CDR3 DNA: TGTGCCAGCAGTTTAGTGGGGGGACAAGAGACCCAGTACTTC
CDR3 protein: CASSLVGGQETQYF
clone size: NA
V gene: TRBV27
D gene: NA
J gene: TRBJ2-5

CDR3 DNA: TGTGCCAGCAGCTTAGATGTGGCTGCCTACAATGAGCAGTTCTTC
CDR3 protein: CASSLDVAAYNEQFF
clone size: NA
V gene: TRBV7-9
D gene: NA
J gene: TRBJ2-1

CDR3 DNA: TGCGCCAGCAGCCAAGGGACCGGGACAGGGGTCCTCTCTGGGGCCAACGTCCTGACTTTC
CDR3 protein: CASSQGTGTGVLSGANVLTF
clone size: NA
V gene: TRBV4-1
D gene: TRBD1
J gene: TRBJ2-6

CDR3 DNA: TGCGCCAGCAGCCAAGATCGGAGGGCCGAGCAGTACTTC
CDR3 protein: CASSQDRRAEQYF
clone size: NA
V gene: TRBV4-1
D gene: NA
J gene: TRBJ2-7

CDR3 DNA: TGTGCCAGCAGCTTGGCGTGGGGGGGCAATGAGCAGTTCTTC
CDR3 protein: CASSLAWGGNEQFF
clone size: NA
V gene: TRBV5-6
D gene: TRBD2
J gene: TRBJ2-1

CDR3 DNA: TGCGCCAGCAGCCAAGAGTTCGCGGGCGGGGGGGCCTACGAGCAGTACTTC
CDR3 protein: CASSQEFAGGGAYEQYF
clone size: NA
V gene: TRBV4-1
D gene: TRBD2
J gene: TRBJ2-7

CDR3 DNA: TGCGCCAGCAGCCCGATGACAGGGCACAATGAGCAGTTCTTC
CDR3 protein: CASSPMTGHNEQFF
clone size: NA
V gene: TRBV4-3
D gene: TRBD1
J gene: TRBJ2-1

CDR3 DNA: TGTGCCAGCAGCTTAGAGTCCCCAGATACGCAGTATTTT
CDR3 protein: CASSLESPDTQYF
clone size: NA
V gene: TRBV7-9
D gene: NA
J gene: TRBJ2-3

CDR3 DNA: TGTGCCAGCAGTCCCGGGACCCTGATTTTCACAGATACGCAGTATTTT
CDR3 protein: CASSPGTLIFTDTQYF
clone size: NA
V gene: TRBV7-2
D gene: NA
J gene: TRBJ2-3

CDR3 DNA: TGTGCCAGCAGTTTTCCCGGGGACCACTCTGGGGCCAACGTCCTGACTTTC
CDR3 protein: CASSFPGDHSGANVLTF
clone size: NA
V gene: TRBV28
D gene: NA
J gene: TRBJ2-6

CDR3 DNA: TGTGCCAGCAGCGTAACAGGGGTAGGTCAGCCCCAGCATTTT
CDR3 protein: CASSVTGVGQPQHF
clone size: NA
V gene: TRBV7-9
D gene: TRBD1
J gene: TRBJ1-5

CDR3 DNA: TGTGCCAGCAGCTTAGCACACAATGAGCAGTTCTTC
CDR3 protein: CASSLAHNEQFF
clone size: NA
V gene: TRBV11-2
D gene: NA
J gene: TRBJ2-1

CDR3 DNA: TGTGCCAGCAGTGGGGGGCTAGCGGGCCCCTACGAGCAGTACTTC
CDR3 protein: CASSGGLAGPYEQYF
clone size: NA
V gene: TRBV2
D gene: TRBD2
J gene: TRBJ2-7

CDR3 DNA: TGTGCCACCCAGGGACTCCAAGAGACCCAGTACTTC
CDR3 protein: CATQGLQETQYF
clone size: NA
V gene: TRBV28
D gene: NA
J gene: TRBJ2-5

CDR3 DNA: TGCGCCAGCAGCTTCCGACTAGCCCCTTCAGATACGCAGTATTTT
CDR3 protein: CASSFRLAPSDTQYF
clone size: NA
V gene: TRBV5-1
D gene: TRBD2
J gene: TRBJ2-3

CDR3 DNA: TGTGCCAGCAGTGAATATCTCAGGGGAAACACCGGGGAGCTGTTTTTT
CDR3 protein: CASSEYLRGNTGELFF
clone size: NA
V gene: TRBV25-1
D gene: NA
J gene: TRBJ2-2

CDR3 DNA: TGTGCCAGTAGTCAAGGGATCATGAACACTGAAGCTTTCTTT
CDR3 protein: CASSQGIMNTEAFF
clone size: NA
V gene: TRBV19
D gene: NA
J gene: TRBJ1-1

CDR3 DNA: TGTGCCAGCAGTTCCACGGGACTAGGCACTGAAGCTTTCTTT
CDR3 protein: CASSSTGLGTEAFF
clone size: NA
V gene: TRBV28
D gene: NA
J gene: TRBJ1-1

CDR3 DNA: TGTGCCAGCAGTTGGACAGAAACGAACACTGAAGCTTTCTTT
CDR3 protein: CASSWTETNTEAFF
clone size: NA
V gene: TRBV6-6
D gene: NA
J gene: TRBJ1-1

CDR3 DNA: TGCGCCAGCAGCCAAGGAGGGCAGGGTTACTACGAGCAGTACTTC
CDR3 protein: CASSQGGQGYYEQYF
clone size: once
V gene: TRBV4-1
D gene: NA
J gene: TRBJ2-7